This TCR beta chain came from a study of blood T cells in healthy people across ages. Broader study findings: Long-lived donors carried more naive CD4+ cells and greater diversity than aged donors. Roughly linearly, TCR beta diversity per million T cells fell as age increased.

A second about 6 to 12 cycle PCR used barcoded and J-beta primers. One entry per CDR3 protein, called by TCRdb with MiXCR from the 5' RACE reads. The sample lists approximately 800,000 distinct CDR3 sequences; 35% to 60% were seen once. Total RNA was extracted at no less than 5.5 micrograms per sample. This clonotype was counted a few times. The antigen is not known. From germline, CDR1 is SGHTA and CDR2 FQGNSA. This CDR3 has 14 amino acids. V usage is TRBV7-2 and J usage is TRBJ2-5; the D is unclear. The better agreement between TRBJ2-7 and the DNA end casts doubt on the J call. Sample: blood. The sequence derives from an elderly man in good health. In DNA form, the CDR3 reads TGTGCCAGCAGCTTAGTTCCCCAGGCCGACGAGCAGTACTTC. The encoded protein is CASSLVPQADEQYF.